A selection of T cell receptor beta chains follows, all from one sample in a study of T-cell memory formation after mild COVID-19. TCRdb processed the 5' RACE reads anew with MiXCR; each CDR3 protein has one entry. Here the sample spans around 300,000 distinct CDR3 sequences, over 11% being singletons. The sequencing input was PBMCs or a T cell subset sorted from them (not recorded which). These receptors all stem from a man in his late teens or twenties who had mild COVID-19 (a few samples of this study predate the infection). Cell type and time point are not known. Both conserved end residues are part of each CDR3. Fields, in order: V gene, J gene, CDR3 length, CDR3 protein.

TRBV5-1,TRBJ2-5,14,CASSLVPPQETQYF
TRBV6-5,TRBJ1-1,12,CASSPGKGGAFF
TRBV15,TRBJ1-1,13,CAVGSWADTEAFF
TRBV9,TRBJ1-3,21,CASSVTSERLVSPSSGNTIYF
TRBV7-2,TRBJ2-3,16,CASSFGGVGNTDTQYF
TRBV2,TRBJ2-7,13,CASTQIAPYEQYF
TRBV5-1,TRBJ2-3,17,CASSLASGPEVPDTQYF
TRBV7-9,TRBJ2-5,12,CASSAVGETQYF
TRBV7-2,TRBJ2-5,16,CASSLKSRWGQETQYF
TRBV7-2,TRBJ2-3,16,CASTSSGVPFTDTQYF
TRBV7-9,TRBJ2-7,14,CASSSLLTGVEQYF
TRBV4-3,TRBJ2-7,15,CASSRKVGQDYEQYF
TRBV4-3,TRBJ1-1,16,CASSQGPGQGKTEAFF
TRBV5-1,TRBJ2-1,13,CASSLQFVGREFF
TRBV4-1,TRBJ2-1,12,CASSQTDYEQFF
TRBV20-1,TRBJ1-4,13,CSAGDVTNEKLFF
TRBV3-1,TRBJ2-1,14,CASSQGSGYNEQFF
TRBV12-3/TRBV12-4,TRBJ2-5,12,CASSFSLGTQYF
TRBV20-1,TRBJ2-3,16,CSARSSLTASTDTQYF
TRBV7-8,TRBJ2-3,17,CASSLVSGGLDTDTQYF
TRBV5-1,TRBJ2-3,14,CASSLGQGPDTQYF
TRBV20-1,TRBJ1-3,17,CSARAGQGSFSGNTIYF
TRBV23-1,TRBJ1-5,16,CASSSQPGQPLRPQHF
TRBV28,TRBJ2-1,18,CASSLRRPDSYSYNEQFF
TRBV12-3/TRBV12-4,TRBJ2-1,10,CASSGTGQFF
TRBV5-6,TRBJ2-6,14,CASSLPLGANVLTF
TRBV7-6,TRBJ2-2,16,CASSLYSQGNTGELFF
TRBV12-3/TRBV12-4,TRBJ1-5,14,CASSGTGWNQPQHF
TRBV28,TRBJ1-6,14,CASSSTSGSRLFHF
TRBV15,TRBJ2-3,17,CATKPTTRGVRTDTQYF
TRBV19,TRBJ1-1,14,CASSPAAVYTEAFF
TRBV19,TRBJ2-2,12,CASSMGSGELFF
TRBV6-5,TRBJ2-5,16,CASSYRWRGLGETQYF
TRBV5-1,TRBJ2-1,15,CASSFPLGGIDEQFF
TRBV19,TRBJ1-5,17,CASTLGSSSDGNQPQHF